Presented here are 14 T cell receptor beta chains from one specimen sequenced in a study of T cells in Graves' hyperthyroidism and ophthalmopathy. RNA transcripts were the template for amplifying TCR beta CDR3 regions. The TCR CDR3 first-round RT-PCR relied on the HTBI primer set. Via MiXCR, TCRdb re-called the multiplex PCR reads, giving one row per CDR3 protein. The data show about 720,000 distinct CDR3 sequences, 16% seen once. Input material: blood. These receptor sequences come from a man aged 18 to 29 with Graves' hyperthyroidism.

The chain carries TRBV6-1 and TRBJ2-5; no clear D gene. Germline values: CDR1 MNHNS, CDR2 SASEGT. Trimming took 6 bases from V and 5 from J, leaving 19 bases between them. This CDR3 is 15 amino acids long. CDR3 DNA sequence: TGTGCCAGCAGCCCCCCCCCGCCCCTGAGGGAGACCCAGTACTTC. Translating gives CASSPPPPLRETQYF.

This clonotype was counted only a few times. This rearrangement joins TRBV18 to TRBJ2-6; 10 positions match TRBD1. Germline CDR1 is KGHSH and CDR2 is LQKENI. Trimming cost V 5 bases and J 1 base; bases outside gene matches: 8. The CDR3 sequence is 18 residues long. The CDR3 loop reads CASSSRQGARSGANVLTF. CDR3 DNA sequence: TGTGCCAGCTCATCCCGACAGGGGGCGCGGTCTGGGGCCAACGTCCTGACTTTC.

The table lists this clonotype with a few counts. V usage is TRBV7-9 and J usage is TRBJ1-1; 7 positions agree with TRBD1. The V segment lost 4 bases and the J segment 1 base; nucleotides outside the gene matches: 6. This CDR3 is built from 15 residues. Looked up from germline, CDR1 is SEHNR and CDR2 is FQNEAQ (reference sequence). The CDR3 DNA follows: TGTGCCAGCAGCTGGACAGGCCCCCCGAACACTGAAGCTTTCTTT. Amino acid sequence: CASSWTGPPNTEAFF.

The chain joins TRBV11-3 to TRBJ2-1; D might be TRBD2 (5 bases). Per the germline V gene, CDR1 is SGHNT and CDR2 is YENEEA. The CDR3 has 12 amino acids. The V gene lost 5 bases and the J gene lost 9 bases, with 11 bases spanning the gap. CDR3 DNA: TGTGCCAGCAGCCGCGGACGGGGTGAGCAGTTCTTC. Translating it yields CASSRGRGEQFF. The variable domain in full, with the rest retrieved from reference TRBV11-3 and TRBJ2-1, is EAGVVQSPRYKIIEKKQPVAFWCNPISGHNTLYWYLQNLGQGPELLIRYENEEAVDDSQLPKDRFSAERLKGVDSTLKIQPAELGDSAVYLCASSRGRGEQFFGPGTRLTVL.

This clonotype appeared many times. J is TRBJ1-5 and V is TRBV28; 7 nucleotides line up with TRBD1. J gave up 0 bases and V 6 bases, and 8 bases lay outside the gene matches. Per germline, CDR1 MDHEN and CDR2 SYDVKM. This CDR3 region has 16 residues. CDR3 bases: TGTGCCAGCAGCCCCGACAGGGCCTATAGCAATCAGCCCCAGCATTTT. Protein: CASSPDRAYSNQPQHF.

This clonotype was recorded many times. The chain combines TRBV6-2 or TRBV6-3 with TRBJ2-7, with D unresolved. From germline, CDR1 is MNHEY and CDR2 SVGEGT. The V and J ends lost 1 base and 5 bases respectively, with 3 bases between them. The CDR3 covers 11 residues. For the CDR3, the DNA is TGTGCCAGCAGTTACTTTGACGAGCAGTACTTC. It encodes CASSYFDEQYF.

This clonotype was detected many times. The chain links TRBV15 to TRBJ2-2; D possibly corresponds to TRBD2 (5 bases). This CDR3 spans 14 amino acids. Germline-derived CDR1 and CDR2 are LNHNV and YYDKDF (reference sequence). Trimming left V 5 bases short and J 2 bases short, with 9 bases between. Here the CDR3 reads CATSWTGNTGELFF. CDR3 DNA: TGTGCCACCAGCTGGACGGGAAACACCGGGGAGCTGTTTTTT.

This clonotype was detected a few times. This chain links TRBV14 with TRBJ2-7; 12 nucleotides match TRBD2. V lost 0 bases to trimming and J lost 3 bases; unmatched junction nucleotides: 3. CDR1 and CDR2 from the germline V gene are SGHDN and FVKESK. The CDR3 consists of 16 residues. CDR3 protein: CASSQEGLAGLYEQYF. The CDR3 DNA reads as TGTGCCAGCAGCCAAGAAGGACTAGCGGGGCTCTACGAGCAGTACTTC.

This clonotype was counted at least ten times. The V and J genes are TRBV30 and TRBJ2-1; D perhaps matches TRBD1 (6 bases). V was pared by 2 bases and J by 8 bases, with 16 bases between. There are 14 residues in the CDR3. In germline, CDR1 is GTSNPN, CDR2 SVGIG (reference sequence). The CDR3 protein is CAWSTLGTPHEQFF. For the CDR3, the DNA is TGTGCCTGGAGTACGCTTGGGACACCCCATGAGCAGTTCTTC.

This clonotype was seen only a few times. The J gene is TRBJ1-1, the V gene TRBV18; D possibly corresponds to TRBD1 (5 bases). Trimming took off 2 bases at V and 4 bases at J, with 14 bases between the two ends. The CDR3 is 15 amino acids. Looked up from germline, CDR1 is KGHSH and CDR2 is LQKENI. CDR3: CASSPERAGRTEAFF. In DNA, the CDR3 is TGTGCCAGCTCACCAGAACGGGCGGGGCGCACTGAAGCTTTCTTT.

This clonotype was recorded many times. The chain employs TRBV6-5 and TRBJ2-5; D is possibly TRBD2 (6 bases). The V gene lost 0 bases and the J gene lost 2 bases, with 10 bases spanning the gap. Germline CDR1 reads MNHEY; CDR2 reads SVGAGI. CDR3 length: 15 amino acids. Here the CDR3 DNA reads TGTGCCAGCAGTTACTCGACTAGAGAACAAGAGACCCAGTACTTC. Its translation: CASSYSTREQETQYF.

This clonotype was seen ten or more times. Germline is not matched at one junction end, which may reflect a read error. The CDR3 loop is CASSQTSGVTDTQYF. In nucleotides, the CDR3 is TGTGCTAGCAGCCAGACTAGCGGAGTCACAGATACGCAGTATTTT. The chain couples TRBV7-7 to TRBJ2-3; 9 bases align to TRBD2. The CDR3 is made up of 15 amino acids. Germline V gene data show CDR1 as SSHAT and CDR2 as FNYEAQ (reference sequence).

The table lists this clonotype with many counts. The rearrangement joins TRBV20-1 to TRBJ2-7, with D perhaps TRBD1 or TRBD2 (5 bases each). This CDR3 has 12 residues. Trimming took 3 bases from V and 7 from J, leaving 13 bases between them. Germline V gene data show CDR1 as DFQATT and CDR2 as SNEGSKA (reference sequence). As DNA, the CDR3 is TGCAGTGCTAGTGGCCAGGGCGGGGAGCAGTACTTC. It yields the protein CSASGQGGEQYF.

The sample holds a few counts of this clonotype. This chain links TRBV29-1 with TRBJ2-3; tentatively, D is TRBD2 (6 bases). Trimming took 8 bases from V and 2 from J, leaving 17 bases between them. The CDR3 runs 14 residues. The V gene's germline CDR1 is SQVTM and CDR2 ANQGSEA. In DNA, the CDR3 is TGCAGCACCCGACGGGGGATCAACACAGATACGCAGTATTTT. Protein: CSTRRGINTDTQYF.